These 29 T cell receptor beta chains were sequenced from one sample in a study of cytomegalovirus exposure and HLA in healthy donors. The PCR used 60 Vbeta and 13 Jbeta primers. Sequencing used immunoSEQ multiplex PCR; TCRdb keeps in-frame clones, though not all of them. The sample records more than 110,000 clones, about four fifths being singletons. Sample: PBMCs. The receptors were sampled from a male donor in good health and CMV-seropositive.

The CDR3 loop reads CASSQRQLGIDEQFF. The CDR3 coding sequence is TGTGCCAGCAGCCAAAGACAGTTAGGGATCGATGAGCAGTTCTTC. V is TRBV11-1 and J is TRBJ2-1, with D maybe TRBD1 (5 bases). The CDR3 contains 15 residues. CDR1 is SGHAT and CDR2 is FQDESV in the germline V gene (reference sequence). V shed 5 bases and J shed 8 bases, with 19 bases lying between them. Full variable domain (remainder filled in from reference TRBV11-1 and TRBJ2-1): EAEVAQSPRYKITEKSQAVAFWCDPISGHATLYWYRQILGQGPELLVQFQDESVVDDSQLPKDRFSAERLKGVDSTLKIQPAELGDSAMYLCASSQRQLGIDEQFFGPGTRLTVL.

The chain links TRBV9 to TRBJ2-7, with TRBD1 as a possible D gene (6 bases). CDR1 SGDLS and CDR2 YYNGEE come from the germline V gene. Trimming pared 3 bases from V and 2 bases from J, leaving 15 bases between. The CDR3 length is 15 residues. The CDR3 bases are TGTGCCAGCAGCGCGGGCGACAGGTTAACCTACGAGCAGTACTTC. The encoded protein is CASSAGDRLTYEQYF.

Note on this clone: The junction does not match germline at one end; this may be a read error. The chain recombines TRBV7-9 with TRBJ2-5; 11 bases align to TRBD2. Per germline, CDR1 SEHNR and CDR2 FQNEAQ (reference sequence). CDR3 length: 18 amino acids. This CDR3 reads CSSSLGASGGIYQETQYF. The DNA for the CDR3 is TGTTCCAGCAGCTTAGGGGCTAGCGGGGGGATTTACCAAGAGACCCAGTACTTC.

This sequence joins TRBV9 and TRBJ2-1, with TRBD2 matching over 7 bases. V lost 3 bases, J lost 2 bases, and 5 bases stayed unmatched. CDR1 is SGDLS, CDR2 YYNGEE, per germline. There are 15 residues in the CDR3. The CDR3 bases are TGTGCCAGCAGCGGCGCCGGGACTACCTACAATGAGCAGTTCTTC. Translation gives CASSGAGTTYNEQFF.

This clone was detected a few times. J is TRBJ2-7 and V is TRBV25-1, with TRBD1 as a possible D gene (6 bases). CDR1 and CDR2 from the germline V gene are MGHDK and SYGVNS. The CDR3 spans 12 residues. V shed 5 bases and J shed 5 bases, with 10 bases lying between them. CDR3 region: CASSRGSHEQYF. DNA for the CDR3: TGTGCCAGCAGTAGGGGGTCCCACGAGCAGTACTTC.

The chain combines TRBV5-1 with TRBJ2-2; no clear D. The V gene lost 2 bases and the J gene lost 2 bases, with 10 bases spanning the gap. CDR3 length: 15 amino acids. Germline lookup yields CDR1 SGHRS and CDR2 YFSETQ. This CDR3 is CASSFDPGNTGELFF. DNA of the CDR3: TGCGCCAGCAGCTTTGATCCAGGAAACACCGGGGAGCTGTTTTTT.

This clone was seen only a few times. This chain uses TRBV2 with TRBJ2-1; D is possibly TRBD2 (5 bases). CDR1 and CDR2 (germline): SNHLY, FYNNEI. V was shortened by 7 bases and J by 4 bases, with 11 bases between the two germline ends. The CDR3 has 13 residues. CDR3 sequence reads: CASNAGYYNEQFF. CDR3 nucleotides: TGTGCCAGCAACGCGGGTTATTACAATGAGCAGTTCTTC.

This clone was counted only a few times. The V gene is TRBV7-6, the J gene TRBJ2-2, with D possibly matching TRBD1 (6 bases). The CDR3 extends over 15 amino acids. V gave up 1 base and J gave up 4 bases, with 10 bases separating them. Germline V lookup: CDR1 SGHVS, CDR2 FNYEAQ. The chain's CDR3 is CASSLGQGITGELFF. The CDR3 bases are TGTGCCAGCAGCTTAGGGCAGGGGATCACCGGGGAGCTGTTTTTT.

The V and J genes are TRBV29-1 and TRBJ1-1; D remains unclear. The germline V gene encodes CDR1 SQVTM and CDR2 ANQGSEA. CDR3 size: 12 residues. The V end lost 5 bases, the J end lost 4 bases, and 11 bases lay between the germline ends. The CDR3 nucleotides read TGCAGCGTTAAGAACGAGGGCACTGAAGCTTTCTTT. It translates to CSVKNEGTEAFF.

The rearrangement links TRBV4-1 to TRBJ2-7; TRBD1 matches at 7 bases. Germline V CDR1 and CDR2: MGHRA, YSYEKL. The CDR3 sequence is 14 residues long. Trimming took 5 bases from V and 2 from J; bases not matched to a gene: 6. CDR3 sequence: CASSTRDSTYEQYF. In nucleotides, the CDR3 is TGCGCCAGCAGCACCCGGGACAGTACCTACGAGCAGTACTTC.

This chain uses TRBV5-4 with TRBJ2-1; 10 positions agree with TRBD1. Germline V gene sequence: CDR1 SGHNT, CDR2 YYREEE (reference sequence). The CDR3 spans 14 residues. J was trimmed by 9 bases and V by 0 bases; bases with no gene match: 3. The CDR3, as DNA: TGTGCCAGCAGCTTGGGACAGGGGGCGCGTGAGCAGTTCTTC. Residues: CASSLGQGAREQFF.

V gene TRBV19 combines with J gene TRBJ2-1; possibly TRBD2 for D (6 bases). Germline CDR1 is LNHDA and CDR2 is SQIVND (reference sequence). The V end was cut by 5 bases, the J end by 9 bases, with 20 bases between. This CDR3 comprises 15 residues. This chain's CDR3 is CASSWTLEGTREQFF. CDR3 DNA: TGTGCCAGTAGTTGGACCTTAGAGGGGACTCGTGAGCAGTTCTTC.

J is TRBJ2-1 and V is TRBV11-2; D is perhaps TRBD1 (7 bases). This CDR3 has 15 residues. CDR1 SGHAT and CDR2 FQNNGV come from the germline V gene. V was pared by 2 bases and J by 6 bases, with 14 bases between. CDR3 in amino acids: CASSLRAGGFNEQFF. Written as DNA, the CDR3 is TGTGCCAGCAGCTTAAGGGCAGGGGGGTTCAATGAGCAGTTCTTC.

In its sample, this clone was seen once. The rearrangement uses TRBV25-1 and TRBJ1-5; TRBD1 is a possible D gene (5 bases). Trimming cost V 2 bases and J 5 bases, with 10 bases left between them. Germline-derived CDR1 and CDR2 are MGHDK and SYGVNS. This CDR3 comprises 14 residues. The CDR3 reads CASSEGAGYQPQHF. The CDR3 DNA reads as TGTGCCAGCAGTGAAGGCGCAGGGTATCAGCCCCAGCATTTT.

The V and J genes are TRBV5-5 and TRBJ2-2; 9 nucleotides align to TRBD1. The germline gives CDR1 SGHKS, CDR2 YYEKEE (reference sequence). With V trimmed by 9 bases and J by 7 bases, 10 bases remained unmatched. The CDR3 length is 14 residues. In nucleotides, the CDR3 is TGTGCCACTACCGGGACAGGGATGGGCGGGGAGCTGTTTTTT. Protein product: CATTGTGMGGELFF.

The chain is built from TRBV6-5 and TRBJ1-4, with a tentative D call TRBD1 (5 bases). Germline CDR1 and CDR2: MNHEY and SVGAGI. The CDR3 consists of 14 residues. Trimming cost V 2 bases and J 8 bases, with 12 bases left between them. CDR3 sequence reads: CASSYVGGREKLFF. The DNA for the CDR3 is TGTGCCAGCAGTTACGTGGGGGGTCGGGAAAAACTGTTTTTT.

The DNA for the CDR3 is TGTGCCAGCAGTTACCGGGGTTCCGGGGAGCTGTTTTTT. Translation: CASSYRGSGELFF. This chain connects TRBV6-5 to TRBJ2-2; the D gene is possibly TRBD2 (5 bases). The germline V gene encodes CDR1 MNHEY and CDR2 SVGAGI. This CDR3 is 13 amino acids long. V was trimmed by 2 bases and J by 6 bases, leaving 7 bases between them.

This chain joins TRBV5-1 and TRBJ1-2; 10 nucleotides align to TRBD1. This CDR3 region has 16 residues. V lost 0 bases and J lost 4; bases outside the gene matches: 6. CDR1 is SGHRS, CDR2 YFSETQ, per germline. The CDR3 protein is CASSLGDRGGSYGYTF. The CDR3 DNA reads as TGCGCCAGCAGCTTGGGGGACAGGGGCGGGAGCTATGGCTACACCTTC.

This chain uses TRBV29-1 with TRBJ2-1; a possible D gene is TRBD2 (6 bases). The CDR3 is 12 amino acids. The V end lost 8 bases, the J end lost 6 bases, and 14 bases lay between the germline ends. Per germline, CDR1 SQVTM and CDR2 ANQGSEA. Here the CDR3 DNA reads TGCAGCACTACTAGCCTTGGCAATGAGCAGTTCTTC. The encoded protein is CSTTSLGNEQFF.

The chain recombines TRBV15 with TRBJ1-5, with D hard to call. The ends were cut back, 0 bases at V and 0 bases at J, with 6 bases in the middle. This CDR3 contains 15 residues. In germline, CDR1 is LNHNV, CDR2 YYDKDF (reference sequence). This CDR3 reads CATSRDHISNQPQHF. The DNA of the CDR3 is TGTGCCACCAGCAGAGACCACATTAGCAATCAGCCCCAGCATTTT.

This clone turned up a few times. The CDR3 reads CASSRGAQTYEQYF. The CDR3 DNA follows: TGTGCCAGCTCGCGGGGAGCCCAAACCTACGAGCAGTACTTC. The chain links TRBV18 to TRBJ2-7; D might be TRBD2 (6 bases). The germline CDR1 and CDR2 sequences are KGHSH and LQKENI. V was clipped by 6 bases and J by 2 bases, with 14 bases between them. The CDR3 length is 14 residues. Combining the CDR3 with reference TRBV18 and TRBJ2-7 gives the whole variable domain NAGVMQNPRHLVRRRGQEARLRCSPMKGHSHVYWYRQLPEEGLKFMVYLQKENIIDESGMPKERFSAEFPKEGPSILRIQQVVRGDSAAYFCASSRGAQTYEQYFGPGTRLTVT.

The V call is TRBV6-1, the J call TRBJ2-4, with 7 bases identical to TRBD2. The CDR3 extends over 19 amino acids. From germline, CDR1 is MNHNS and CDR2 SASEGT. V was pared by 1 base and J by 6 bases, with 18 bases of the junction left unmatched. CDR3 in amino acids: CASSEVVYAGEGSRNIQYF. CDR3 DNA: TGTGCCAGCAGTGAAGTTGTCTACGCGGGAGAGGGTTCGCGAAACATTCAGTACTTC.

This clone has just one count. The chain recombines TRBV19 with TRBJ1-1, with 9 bases identical to TRBD1. The CDR3 runs 18 residues. The germline CDR1 and CDR2 sequences are LNHDA and SQIVND (reference sequence). J lost 1 base, V lost 5 bases, and 14 bases had no gene match. CDR3 sequence reads: CASSRDGTGPLGNTEAFF. For the CDR3, the DNA is TGTGCCAGTAGTCGTGATGGGACAGGGCCCCTAGGGAACACTGAAGCTTTCTTT.

Worth noting for this clone: The sample has other DNA sequences that encode this CDR3 too. The J gene is TRBJ1-5, the V gene TRBV4-1; TRBD1 matches at 8 bases. The CDR3 consists of 14 residues. The ends lost 4 bases at V and 1 base at J; junction bases unmatched: 0. Germline V CDR1 and CDR2: MGHRA, YSYEKL. The CDR3 sequence is CASSRQGSNQPQHF. CDR3 DNA: TGCGCCAGCAGCCGACAGGGGAGCAATCAGCCCCAGCATTTT.

The chain combines TRBV5-4 with TRBJ2-5, with 9 bases identical to TRBD2. The ends lost 3 bases at V and 13 bases at J; junction bases unmatched: 10. The CDR3 covers 13 residues. Germline CDR1 SGHNT, CDR2 YYREEE (reference sequence). CDR3 region: CASSSDLAGRRYF. The CDR3 region has the DNA TGTGCCAGCAGCTCCGACCTAGCGGGACGGCGGTACTTC.

This clone occurred a few times. The chain recombines TRBV19 with TRBJ1-4, with a tentative D call TRBD1 (6 bases). Germline V gene data show CDR1 as LNHDA and CDR2 as SQIVND (reference sequence). V was trimmed by 1 base and J by 10 bases, leaving 16 bases between them. The CDR3 has 15 residues. This chain's CDR3 is CASSIGVQGYGKLFF. The DNA for the CDR3 is TGTGCCAGTAGTATAGGCGTCCAGGGGTACGGAAAACTGTTTTTT.

Comments on this clone: Other nucleotide sequences from this sample produce the same CDR3. The V call is TRBV6-1, the J call TRBJ1-6, with D possibly TRBD1 on 6 matching bases. CDR1 MNHNS and CDR2 SASEGT come from the germline V gene. V lost 0 bases and J 10 bases, leaving 16 bases between the germline ends. This CDR3 has 16 residues. DNA for the CDR3: TGTGCCAGCAGTGAAGCGGGGGGGGCTGGTAACTCACCCCTCCACTTT. Amino acid sequence: CASSEAGGAGNSPLHF.

The chain combines TRBV5-6 with TRBJ1-1, with 7 bases matching TRBD1. The CDR3 runs 13 residues. Trimming removed 3 bases from V and 4 bases from J; junction bases left unmatched: 3. Germline CDR1 and CDR2: SGHDT and YYEEEE. In DNA form, the CDR3 reads TGTGCCAGCAGCTGGGGACAGCTCACTGAAGCTTTCTTT. It codes for CASSWGQLTEAFF.

The chain uses TRBV15 and TRBJ2-2, with D perhaps TRBD2 (5 bases). V lost 6 bases and J 5 bases, leaving 16 bases between the germline ends. The CDR3 is made up of 15 amino acids. Germline values: CDR1 LNHNV, CDR2 YYDKDF (reference sequence). This chain's CDR3 is CATSGPEVMTGELFF. For the CDR3, the DNA is TGTGCCACCAGTGGGCCGGAGGTTATGACCGGGGAGCTGTTTTTT.